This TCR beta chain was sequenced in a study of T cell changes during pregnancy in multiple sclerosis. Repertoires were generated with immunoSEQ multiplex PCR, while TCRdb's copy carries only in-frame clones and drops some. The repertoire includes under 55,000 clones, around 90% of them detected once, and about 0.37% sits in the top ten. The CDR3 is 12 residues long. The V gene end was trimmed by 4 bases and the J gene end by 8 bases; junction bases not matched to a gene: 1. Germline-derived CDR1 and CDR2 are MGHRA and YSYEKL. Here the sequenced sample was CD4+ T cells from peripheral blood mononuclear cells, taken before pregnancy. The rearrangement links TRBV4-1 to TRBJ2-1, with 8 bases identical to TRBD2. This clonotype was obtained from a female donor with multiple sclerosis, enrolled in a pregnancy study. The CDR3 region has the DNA TGCGCCAGCAGCCCGCGGGGGGATGAGCAGTTCTTC. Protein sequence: CASSPRGDEQFF.